A selection of T cell receptor beta chains follows, all from one sample in a study of Ad26.COV2.S vaccination and SARS-CoV-2 variants. The table came from immunoSEQ multiplex PCR; TCRdb's copy has only in-frame clones and leaves some out. The sample shows more than 300,000 clones, 86% of them seen only once. This specimen consisted of peripheral blood, obtained in a trial of Ad26.COV2.S vaccine versus placebo. The receptors were gathered from a person aged 18-65 years who received the Ad26.COV2.S COVID-19 vaccine or a placebo. The CDR3 runs from the conserved cysteine through the conserved F or W. Fields, in order: clone size, D gene, V gene, J gene, CDR3 DNA, CDR3 protein. A D gene is named only where the DNA matches it firmly. Clone sizes are given selectively: once, few, many, or a class where the clone is expanded.

few	.	TRBV21-1	TRBJ1-6	TGTGCCAGCAGCAAAGAAAAGGCCCCCGGTAGGAATTCACCCCTCCACTTT	CASSKEKAPGRNSPLHF
.	.	TRBV3-1/TRBV3-2	TRBJ2-5	TGTGCCAGCAGCCAAGGGCCAGGGATGGGGGAGACCCAGTACTTC	CASSQGPGMGETQYF
once	.	TRBV7-2	TRBJ1-1	TGTGCCAGCGGCTTAGGGCTGAACACTGAAGCTTTCTTT	CASGLGLNTEAFF
.	.	TRBV4-3	TRBJ1-1	TGCGCCAGCAGCCCCGGGACATCGGAAGCTTTCTTT	CASSPGTSEAFF
.	TRBD1	TRBV6-6	TRBJ1-5	TGTGCCAGCAGTATTACAGGGGATCAGCCCCAGCATTTT	CASSITGDQPQHF
.	.	TRBV7-2	TRBJ1-5	TGTGCCAGCAGTTCGGACGGACGCAGTCAGCCCCAGCATTTT	CASSSDGRSQPQHF
.	.	TRBV28	TRBJ1-6	TGTGCCAGCAGTCCCGGGGACTATAATTCACCCCTCCACTTT	CASSPGDYNSPLHF
once	TRBD2	TRBV27	TRBJ2-3	TGTGCCAGCAGTACGAGGTCGGGGGGACCAGATACGCAGTATTTT	CASSTRSGGPDTQYF
few	.	TRBV7-8	TRBJ1-6	TGTGCCAGCAGCTCCCCCCCCGGGGCCCAGGCACCCCTCCACTTT	CASSSPPGAQAPLHF
.	TRBD1	TRBV7-2	TRBJ1-2	TGTGCCAGCAGCACACCCGGACAGGGCTATGGCTACACCTTC	CASSTPGQGYGYTF
once	TRBD1	TRBV6-4	TRBJ1-2	TGTGCCAGCAGTCCGACCGGGACAGACCCCGGCTACACCTTC	CASSPTGTDPGYTF
.	.	TRBV7-6	TRBJ1-5	TGTGCCAGCAGCTTGGGGAGTGGTAGCAATCAGCCCCAGCATTTT	CASSLGSGSNQPQHF
.	.	TRBV2	TRBJ2-1	TGTGCCAGCAGGGCCACAGCCGGTCCTTACAATGAGCAGTTCTTC	CASRATAGPYNEQFF
.	.	TRBV9	TRBJ2-5	TGTGCCAGCAGCGTAGAAGGAGGGATGAAGACCCAGTACTTC	CASSVEGGMKTQYF
.	.	TRBV5-1	TRBJ2-3	TGCGCCAGCAGCTACCATGTGGCGGGTCCAACAGATACGCAGTATTTT	CASSYHVAGPTDTQYF
.	.	TRBV28	TRBJ2-5	TGTGCCAGCAGTTTTTGGGGGCAAAGCCAAGAGACCCAGTACTTC	CASSFWGQSQETQYF
.	.	TRBV28	TRBJ2-1	TGTGCCAGTGCGGGATATAGTGAGCAGTTCTTC	CASAGYSEQFF
once	.	TRBV4-1	TRBJ2-4	TGCGCCAGCAGCCCCCGGGACCCCCCGTACATTCAGTACTTC	CASSPRDPPYIQYF
.	.	TRBV3-1/TRBV3-2	TRBJ1-2	TGTGCCAGCAGCCTGGCGACTACGGCCTATGGCTACACCTTC	CASSLATTAYGYTF